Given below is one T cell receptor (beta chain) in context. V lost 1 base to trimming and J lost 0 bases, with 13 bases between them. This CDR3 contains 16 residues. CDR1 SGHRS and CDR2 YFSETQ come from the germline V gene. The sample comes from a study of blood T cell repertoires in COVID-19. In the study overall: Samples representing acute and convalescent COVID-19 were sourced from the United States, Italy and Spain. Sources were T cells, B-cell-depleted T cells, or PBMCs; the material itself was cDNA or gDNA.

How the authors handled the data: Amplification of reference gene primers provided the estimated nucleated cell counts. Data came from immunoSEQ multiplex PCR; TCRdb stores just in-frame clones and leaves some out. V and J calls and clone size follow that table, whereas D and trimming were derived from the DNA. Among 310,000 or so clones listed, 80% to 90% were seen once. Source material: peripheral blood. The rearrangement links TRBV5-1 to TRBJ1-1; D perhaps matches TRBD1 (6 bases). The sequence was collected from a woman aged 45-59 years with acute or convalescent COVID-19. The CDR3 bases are TGCGCCAGCAGCTTGAACTCCGGACAGCTGAACACTGAAGCTTTCTTT. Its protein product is CASSLNSGQLNTEAFF.